The rows below give T cell receptor beta chains drawn from one sample of a study of cytomegalovirus exposure and HLA in healthy donors. Sequencing used immunoSEQ multiplex PCR; TCRdb keeps in-frame clones, though not all of them. Of 150,000 to 200,000 clones in the sample, less than 90% were seen once. Material: PBMCs. The receptors stem from a boy under 10 years old in good health and CMV-seronegative. Both conserved end residues are part of each CDR3. D genes are given only for firm matches. Clone size appears in some rows only: once, few, many, or a class for an expanded clone.

d_call: TRBD2; clone_size: -; j_call: TRBJ2-1; cdr3_length: 15; v_call: TRBV19; cdr3_aa: CASSITSGTYNEQFF; cdr3_nt: TGTGCCAGTAGTATAACTAGCGGGACCTACAATGAGCAGTTCTTC
d_call: -; clone_size: -; j_call: TRBJ1-5; cdr3_length: 13; v_call: TRBV28; cdr3_aa: CASSFGLNQPQHF; cdr3_nt: TGTGCCAGCAGTTTTGGCCTCAATCAGCCCCAGCATTTT
d_call: -; clone_size: -; j_call: TRBJ2-2; cdr3_length: 15; v_call: TRBV5-1; cdr3_aa: CASSLQGTLGGELFF; cdr3_nt: TGCGCCAGCAGCTTACAGGGGACTTTAGGTGGGGAGCTGTTTTTT
d_call: -; clone_size: -; j_call: TRBJ2-7; cdr3_length: 14; v_call: TRBV5-4; cdr3_aa: CASSKLEGRREQYF; cdr3_nt: TGTGCCAGCAGCAAATTAGAGGGCCGCCGCGAGCAGTACTTC
d_call: -; clone_size: -; j_call: TRBJ2-7; cdr3_length: 12; v_call: TRBV2; cdr3_aa: CASYTRSYEQYF; cdr3_nt: TGTGCCAGCTATACGCGGAGCTACGAGCAGTACTTC
d_call: -; clone_size: -; j_call: TRBJ2-5; cdr3_length: 14; v_call: TRBV29-1; cdr3_aa: CSVAGRGGQETQYF; cdr3_nt: TGCAGCGTCGCAGGGAGAGGGGGCCAAGAGACCCAGTACTTC
d_call: TRBD1; clone_size: once; j_call: TRBJ1-5; cdr3_length: 15; v_call: TRBV2; cdr3_aa: CASSGQGANNQPQHF; cdr3_nt: TGTGCCAGCAGCGGCCAGGGGGCCAACAATCAGCCCCAGCATTTT
d_call: TRBD2; clone_size: -; j_call: TRBJ2-3; cdr3_length: 16; v_call: TRBV27; cdr3_aa: CASSLRGTSGPDTQYF; cdr3_nt: TGTGCCAGCAGTTTACGAGGGACTAGCGGTCCAGATACGCAGTATTTT
d_call: -; clone_size: -; j_call: TRBJ2-5; cdr3_length: 14; v_call: TRBV5-4; cdr3_aa: CASSLGTIQGTQYF; cdr3_nt: TGTGCCAGCAGCTTGGGGACTATCCAAGGGACCCAGTACTTC
d_call: -; clone_size: few; j_call: TRBJ2-1; cdr3_length: 15; v_call: TRBV10-3; cdr3_aa: CAISERREFYNEQFF; cdr3_nt: TGTGCCATCAGTGAGAGGCGGGAATTCTACAATGAGCAGTTCTTC
d_call: -; clone_size: -; j_call: TRBJ2-5; cdr3_length: 14; v_call: TRBV4-1; cdr3_aa: CASSQDRVQETQYF; cdr3_nt: TGCGCCAGCAGCCAAGACAGGGTCCAAGAGACCCAGTACTTC
d_call: -; clone_size: -; j_call: TRBJ2-5; cdr3_length: 13; v_call: TRBV6-1; cdr3_aa: CASSVTGRETQYF; cdr3_nt: TGTGCCAGCAGTGTAACAGGGCGAGAGACCCAGTACTTC
d_call: -; clone_size: once; j_call: TRBJ2-3; cdr3_length: 15; v_call: TRBV9; cdr3_aa: CASSVGSSRRDTQYF; cdr3_nt: TGTGCCAGCAGCGTAGGGTCTAGTCGGAGGGATACGCAGTATTTT
d_call: -; clone_size: once; j_call: TRBJ2-3; cdr3_length: 14; v_call: TRBV5-1; cdr3_aa: CASGAVSPTDTQYF; cdr3_nt: TGCGCCAGCGGGGCTGTGAGCCCCACAGATACGCAGTATTTT
d_call: -; clone_size: -; j_call: TRBJ1-3; cdr3_length: 15; v_call: TRBV6-6; cdr3_aa: CASSYSAASGNTIYF; cdr3_nt: TGTGCCAGCAGTTACTCGGCGGCTTCTGGAAACACCATATATTTT
d_call: -; clone_size: -; j_call: TRBJ2-1; cdr3_length: 13; v_call: TRBV27; cdr3_aa: CASSLWEDNEQFF; cdr3_nt: TGTGCCAGCAGTTTATGGGAGGATAATGAGCAGTTCTTC
d_call: -; clone_size: -; j_call: TRBJ1-2; cdr3_length: 11; v_call: TRBV30; cdr3_aa: CAWSVRGTYTF; cdr3_nt: TGTGCCTGGAGTGTACGCGGTACCTACACCTTC
d_call: -; clone_size: -; j_call: TRBJ2-7; cdr3_length: 16; v_call: TRBV6-5; cdr3_aa: CASSYSSYSTVYEQYF; cdr3_nt: TGTGCCAGCAGTTACTCGAGCTACTCAACCGTATACGAGCAGTACTTC
d_call: TRBD2; clone_size: -; j_call: TRBJ2-7; cdr3_length: 13; v_call: TRBV10-1; cdr3_aa: CASTAGGSYEQYF; cdr3_nt: TGCGCCAGCACTGCGGGGGGTTCCTACGAGCAGTACTTC
d_call: -; clone_size: -; j_call: TRBJ2-7; cdr3_length: 17; v_call: TRBV4-2; cdr3_aa: CASSQDSERRFGDEQYF; cdr3_nt: TGTGCCAGCAGCCAAGATTCGGAGCGGCGGTTTGGGGACGAGCAGTACTTC
d_call: TRBD2; clone_size: -; j_call: TRBJ2-1; cdr3_length: 14; v_call: TRBV11-2; cdr3_aa: CASTLRGGVNEQFF; cdr3_nt: TGTGCCAGCACCCTCCGGGGGGGTGTCAATGAGCAGTTCTTC
d_call: TRBD1; clone_size: -; j_call: TRBJ1-2; cdr3_length: 14; v_call: TRBV27; cdr3_aa: CASQSGQGGVGYTF; cdr3_nt: TGTGCCAGCCAGTCCGGCCAGGGGGGAGTTGGCTACACCTTC
d_call: -; clone_size: once; j_call: TRBJ1-1; cdr3_length: 13; v_call: TRBV30; cdr3_aa: CAWSVQGVTEAFF; cdr3_nt: TGTGCCTGGAGTGTTCAGGGTGTCACTGAAGCTTTCTTT
d_call: TRBD1; clone_size: -; j_call: TRBJ1-5; cdr3_length: 14; v_call: TRBV6-1; cdr3_aa: CASSTDRGGQPQHF; cdr3_nt: TGTGCCAGCAGTACGGACAGGGGCGGGCAGCCCCAGCATTTT
d_call: -; clone_size: once; j_call: TRBJ2-3; cdr3_length: 14; v_call: TRBV7-9; cdr3_aa: CASSLPVAPDTQYF; cdr3_nt: TGTGCCAGCAGCTTACCAGTAGCGCCAGATACGCAGTATTTT
d_call: -; clone_size: -; j_call: TRBJ1-3; cdr3_length: 15; v_call: TRBV9; cdr3_aa: CASSADSGGFGTIYF; cdr3_nt: TGTGCCAGCAGCGCGGACTCAGGAGGTTTTGGCACCATATATTTT
d_call: TRBD2; clone_size: -; j_call: TRBJ2-3; cdr3_length: 18; v_call: TRBV7-3; cdr3_aa: CASSSGGAGGPDGDTQYF; cdr3_nt: TGTGCCAGCAGCTCCGGGGGAGCGGGAGGGCCGGATGGGGATACGCAGTATTTT
d_call: -; clone_size: -; j_call: TRBJ2-1; cdr3_length: 15; v_call: TRBV27; cdr3_aa: CASSLAWSSYNEQFF; cdr3_nt: TGTGCCAGCAGTTTAGCCTGGAGCTCCTACAATGAGCAGTTCTTC
d_call: -; clone_size: -; j_call: TRBJ2-7; cdr3_length: 11; v_call: TRBV6-4; cdr3_aa: CASRRVYEQYF; cdr3_nt: TGTGCCAGCAGGAGGGTCTACGAGCAGTACTTC
d_call: -; clone_size: once; j_call: TRBJ1-1; cdr3_length: 11; v_call: TRBV19; cdr3_aa: CASRLNTEAFF; cdr3_nt: TGTGCCAGCAGATTGAACACTGAAGCTTTCTTT
d_call: -; clone_size: -; j_call: TRBJ1-5; cdr3_length: 13; v_call: TRBV6-5; cdr3_aa: CASSYGRDQPQHF; cdr3_nt: TGTGCCAGCAGTTACGGGAGAGATCAGCCCCAGCATTTT
d_call: -; clone_size: -; j_call: TRBJ2-2; cdr3_length: 16; v_call: TRBV11-2; cdr3_aa: CASSLTGGLNTGELFF; cdr3_nt: TGTGCCAGCAGCTTAACTGGGGGGTTGAACACCGGGGAGCTGTTTTTT
d_call: TRBD1; clone_size: -; j_call: TRBJ2-1; cdr3_length: 16; v_call: TRBV11-3; cdr3_aa: CASSRGGTGSDNEQFF; cdr3_nt: TGTGCCAGCAGCCGTGGCGGGACAGGATCTGACAATGAGCAGTTCTTC
d_call: TRBD1; clone_size: once; j_call: TRBJ1-1; cdr3_length: 18; v_call: TRBV14; cdr3_aa: CASSQALGDRDLDTEAFF; cdr3_nt: TGTGCCAGCAGCCAAGCACTAGGGGACAGGGATTTGGACACTGAAGCTTTCTTT
d_call: TRBD1; clone_size: few; j_call: TRBJ1-1; cdr3_length: 12; v_call: TRBV13; cdr3_aa: CASSPGGPEAFF; cdr3_nt: TGTGCCAGCAGCCCAGGGGGGCCTGAAGCTTTCTTT
d_call: TRBD2; clone_size: -; j_call: TRBJ2-3; cdr3_length: 16; v_call: TRBV6-1; cdr3_aa: CASSDFSGRSTDTQYF; cdr3_nt: TGTGCCAGCAGTGATTTTAGCGGGAGAAGCACAGATACGCAGTATTTT
d_call: -; clone_size: few; j_call: TRBJ2-3; cdr3_length: 17; v_call: TRBV15; cdr3_aa: CATSRGVGQEGADTQYF; cdr3_nt: TGTGCCACCAGCAGAGGGGTTGGACAGGAGGGCGCAGATACGCAGTATTTT
d_call: -; clone_size: -; j_call: TRBJ2-7; cdr3_length: 13; v_call: TRBV7-9; cdr3_aa: CASSLAPGNEQYF; cdr3_nt: TGTGCCAGCAGCTTAGCGCCAGGGAACGAGCAGTACTTC
d_call: -; clone_size: -; j_call: TRBJ2-7; cdr3_length: 13; v_call: TRBV29-1; cdr3_aa: CSVLSGTGYEQYF; cdr3_nt: TGCAGCGTCTTAAGCGGGACAGGCTACGAGCAGTACTTC
d_call: -; clone_size: -; j_call: TRBJ2-5; cdr3_length: 14; v_call: TRBV27; cdr3_aa: CASSFGQTQETQYF; cdr3_nt: TGTGCCAGCAGTTTCGGTCAGACACAAGAGACCCAGTACTTC
d_call: TRBD1; clone_size: -; j_call: TRBJ1-1; cdr3_length: 16; v_call: TRBV10-2; cdr3_aa: CASSESDRAWSTEAFF; cdr3_nt: TGCGCCAGCAGTGAGTCCGACAGGGCTTGGAGCACTGAAGCTTTCTTT
d_call: TRBD2; clone_size: -; j_call: TRBJ2-3; cdr3_length: 17; v_call: TRBV5-1; cdr3_aa: CASRSPTSGRPQDTQYF; cdr3_nt: TGCGCCAGCAGGTCGCCGACTAGCGGGAGACCGCAAGATACGCAGTATTTT
d_call: TRBD1; clone_size: once; j_call: TRBJ2-2; cdr3_length: 15; v_call: TRBV28; cdr3_aa: CASIRGTGDTGELFF; cdr3_nt: TGTGCCAGCATCCGCGGGACAGGGGACACCGGGGAGCTGTTTTTT
d_call: -; clone_size: -; j_call: TRBJ2-7; cdr3_length: 14; v_call: TRBV15; cdr3_aa: CATSRGGLSYEQYF; cdr3_nt: TGTGCCACCAGCAGGGGGGGACTCTCCTACGAGCAGTACTTC
d_call: -; clone_size: -; j_call: TRBJ1-5; cdr3_length: 14; v_call: TRBV6-5; cdr3_aa: CASSYLQGSQPQHF; cdr3_nt: TGTGCCAGCAGTTACCTACAGGGAAGTCAGCCCCAGCATTTT
d_call: -; clone_size: -; j_call: TRBJ1-2; cdr3_length: 14; v_call: TRBV30; cdr3_aa: CAWSALGVNYGYTF; cdr3_nt: TGTGCCTGGAGTGCCCTAGGGGTTAACTATGGCTACACCTTC
d_call: TRBD1; clone_size: -; j_call: TRBJ1-3; cdr3_length: 14; v_call: TRBV5-1; cdr3_aa: CASSATGEGNTIYF; cdr3_nt: TGCGCCAGCAGCGCAACAGGGGAGGGAAACACCATATATTTT
d_call: TRBD2; clone_size: -; j_call: TRBJ2-1; cdr3_length: 15; v_call: TRBV15; cdr3_aa: CATSRDGTTDDEQFF; cdr3_nt: TGTGCCACCAGCAGAGATGGGACTACCGACGATGAGCAGTTCTTC
d_call: -; clone_size: -; j_call: TRBJ2-7; cdr3_length: 13; v_call: TRBV28; cdr3_aa: CASSFDTSYEQYF; cdr3_nt: TGTGCCAGCAGCTTTGACACCTCCTACGAGCAGTACTTC
d_call: -; clone_size: -; j_call: TRBJ2-6; cdr3_length: 17; v_call: TRBV18; cdr3_aa: CASSPETGISGANVLTF; cdr3_nt: TGTGCCAGCTCACCGGAAACAGGCATCTCTGGGGCCAACGTCCTGACTTTC
d_call: -; clone_size: once; j_call: TRBJ1-3; cdr3_length: 15; v_call: TRBV18; cdr3_aa: CASSPFGHSGNTIYF; cdr3_nt: TGTGCCAGCTCACCATTCGGACACTCTGGAAACACCATATATTTT
d_call: -; clone_size: -; j_call: TRBJ1-1; cdr3_length: 16; v_call: TRBV28; cdr3_aa: CASSLSGGGYVTEAFF; cdr3_nt: TGTGCCAGCAGTTTATCGGGGGGAGGGTATGTGACTGAAGCTTTCTTT
d_call: TRBD1; clone_size: -; j_call: TRBJ2-3; cdr3_length: 13; v_call: TRBV29-1; cdr3_aa: CSVTGQLRDTQYF; cdr3_nt: TGCAGCGTAACGGGACAGCTTCGGGATACGCAGTATTTT
d_call: -; clone_size: -; j_call: TRBJ1-1; cdr3_length: 14; v_call: TRBV2; cdr3_aa: CASSDQITNTEAFF; cdr3_nt: TGTGCCAGCAGTGATCAGATCACGAACACTGAAGCTTTCTTT
d_call: -; clone_size: once; j_call: TRBJ1-5; cdr3_length: 13; v_call: TRBV30; cdr3_aa: CAWSADSNQPQHF; cdr3_nt: TGTGCCTGGAGTGCTGACTCCAATCAGCCCCAGCATTTT
d_call: TRBD1; clone_size: -; j_call: TRBJ2-6; cdr3_length: 16; v_call: TRBV2; cdr3_aa: CATVKGAYSGANVLTF; cdr3_nt: TGTGCCACCGTGAAGGGGGCTTACTCTGGGGCCAACGTCCTGACTTTC
d_call: TRBD1; clone_size: -; j_call: TRBJ1-3; cdr3_length: 17; v_call: TRBV9; cdr3_aa: CAGPGTGHLGSGNTIYF; cdr3_nt: TGTGCCGGCCCCGGGACAGGGCATTTAGGATCTGGAAACACCATATATTTT
d_call: -; clone_size: -; j_call: TRBJ2-6; cdr3_length: 16; v_call: TRBV6-6; cdr3_aa: CASNLQVTSGANVLTF; cdr3_nt: TGTGCCAGTAACCTCCAGGTTACCTCTGGGGCCAACGTCCTGACTTTC
d_call: -; clone_size: -; j_call: TRBJ1-5; cdr3_length: 17; v_call: TRBV19; cdr3_aa: CASSIDQGEGNGQPQHF; cdr3_nt: TGTGCCAGTAGTATAGATCAAGGAGAGGGAAATGGTCAGCCCCAGCATTTT